The 32 T cell receptor beta chains reported below all come from one sample, sequenced in a study of tumor-infiltrating lymphocytes in localized non-small cell lung cancer. Profiled with immunoSEQ multiplex PCR; TCRdb holds only in-frame clones, not every one. The sample lists approximately 17,000 clones; around 73% were seen once. The sample comprised lung tumor tissue. The source of these receptors is a human donor with non-small cell lung cancer.

The chain links TRBV11-3 to TRBJ2-1, with 9 bases identical to TRBD2. V lost 7 bases and J lost 1; bases outside the gene matches: 11. The CDR3 is made up of 17 amino acids. Germline lookup yields CDR1 SGHNT and CDR2 YENEEA. CDR3 sequence (DNA): TGTGCCAGCACTCTTAGGACTAGCGAGTCATCCTACAATGAGCAGTTCTTC. The encoded protein is CASTLRTSESSYNEQFF. Full variable domain (missing parts from reference TRBV11-3 and TRBJ2-1): EAGVVQSPRYKIIEKKQPVAFWCNPISGHNTLYWYLQNLGQGPELLIRYENEEAVDDSQLPKDRFSAERLKGVDSTLKIQPAELGDSAVYLCASTLRTSESSYNEQFFGPGTRLTVL.

The chain is built from TRBV4-2 and TRBJ2-1; maybe TRBD2 (7 bases). Trimming removed 2 bases from V and 2 bases from J, with 13 bases in between. This CDR3 is built from 16 residues. CDR1 and CDR2 from the germline V gene are LGHNA and YNFKEQ. This CDR3 is CASSQLEGGAYNEQFF. The CDR3 DNA reads TGTGCCAGCAGCCAACTAGAGGGGGGGGCCTACAATGAGCAGTTCTTC.

This clone was counted a single time. V is TRBV27 and J is TRBJ2-1; 8 positions agree with TRBD1. The CDR3 totals 16 residues. V dropped 11 bases and J dropped 8; count of bases not matched to a gene: 20. The germline CDR1 and CDR2 sequences are MNHEY and SMNVEV (reference sequence). The CDR3 sequence is CARLISQGARRDEQFF. CDR3 nucleotides: TGTGCCCGGCTCATTAGCCAGGGGGCACGGAGGGATGAGCAGTTCTTC.

The table lists this clone with a few counts. The chain combines TRBV6-1 with TRBJ1-1; no firm D call. The germline V gene has CDR1 MNHNS and CDR2 SASEGT. The CDR3 sequence is 13 residues long. The ends were cut back, 3 bases at V and 7 bases at J, with 12 bases in the middle. The CDR3 DNA sequence: TGTGCCAGCAGTGAGTCGTCTCGGAGTGAAGCTTTCTTT. It translates to CASSESSRSEAFF.

The chain links TRBV19 to TRBJ2-2; perhaps TRBD2 as D (6 bases). Trimming pared 9 bases from V and 5 bases from J, leaving 19 bases between. The CDR3 consists of 15 residues. Germline CDR1 LNHDA, CDR2 SQIVND (reference sequence). CDR3 residues: CASISGHGGTGELFF. The CDR3 bases are TGTGCCAGCATTAGTGGCCACGGGGGTACCGGGGAGCTGTTTTTT.

This chain joins TRBV11-3 and TRBJ2-2; weak D call: TRBD2 (6 bases). The V end was cut by 5 bases, the J end by 7 bases, with 17 bases between. This CDR3 spans 15 amino acids. The germline CDR1 and CDR2 sequences are SGHNT and YENEEA. The CDR3 here is CASSPAGGAGGELFF. CDR3 bases: TGTGCCAGCAGCCCCGCCGGCGGGGCGGGCGGGGAGCTGTTTTTT.

The chain carries TRBV15 and TRBJ1-1; D unresolved. Trimming took off 0 bases at V and 4 bases at J, with 9 bases between the two ends. Looked up from germline, CDR1 is LNHNV and CDR2 is YYDKDF (reference sequence). The CDR3 is 14 residues long. CDR3 DNA: TGTGCCACCAGCAGAGATCGGTTCACCACTGAAGCTTTCTTT. As protein: CATSRDRFTTEAFF. Using reference TRBV15 and TRBJ1-1 for the parts outside the CDR3, the full variable domain is DAMVIQNPRYQVTQFGKPVTLSCSQTLNHNVMYWYQQKSSQAPKLLFHYYDKDFNNEADTPDNFQSRRPNTSFCFLDIRSPGLGDTAMYLCATSRDRFTTEAFFGQGTRLTVV.

This chain uses TRBV19 with TRBJ1-5; D might be TRBD1 (5 bases). The V gene lost 0 bases and the J gene lost 0 bases, with 12 bases spanning the gap. Germline-derived CDR1 and CDR2 are LNHDA and SQIVND (reference sequence). The CDR3 spans 17 residues. CDR3 residues: CASSIDQTDYSNQPQHF. In DNA form, the CDR3 reads TGTGCCAGTAGTATAGACCAGACAGATTATAGCAATCAGCCCCAGCATTTT.

This sequence joins TRBV6-1 and TRBJ2-7; D may be TRBD1 or TRBD2 (5 bases each). Trimming removed 4 bases at V and 2 bases at J, with 15 bases between. The CDR3 is 15 residues long. Germline CDR1 and CDR2: MNHNS and SASEGT. CDR3 amino acids: CASSVWGTGPYEQYF. DNA of the CDR3: TGTGCCAGCAGTGTATGGGGGACGGGACCCTACGAGCAGTACTTC.

The chain has TRBV5-1 and TRBJ1-2; D gene ambiguous. V lost 0 bases to trimming and J lost 3 bases, with 12 bases between them. The CDR3 runs 15 residues. Germline V CDR1 and CDR2: SGHRS, YFSETQ. The DNA for the CDR3 is TGCGCCAGCAGCTTGGATAGCCAGGCCCACTATGGCTACACCTTC. Its translation: CASSLDSQAHYGYTF. The entire variable domain, with the rest obtained from reference TRBV5-1 and TRBJ1-2, is as follows: KAGVTQTPRYLIKTRGQQVTLSCSPISGHRSVSWYQQTPGQGLQFLFEYFSETQRNKGNFPGRFSGRQFSNSRSEMNVSTLELGDSALYLCASSLDSQAHYGYTFGSGTRLTVV.

The V call is TRBV28, the J call TRBJ1-6; D not resolved. The CDR3 extends over 14 amino acids. Germline V CDR1 and CDR2: MDHEN, SYDVKM. The V end was cut by 2 bases, the J end by 12 bases, with 14 bases between. CDR3 sequence reads: CASSLVASELPLHF. The CDR3 DNA follows: TGTGCCAGCAGTTTAGTAGCGTCGGAGTTACCCCTCCACTTT.

The chain combines TRBV7-3 with TRBJ1-5; 7 nucleotides align to TRBD1. Germline trimming cut 1 base from V and 0 bases from J; bases unmatched to any gene: 21. CDR3 size: 22 residues. Looked up from germline, CDR1 is SGHTA and CDR2 is FQGTGA. The CDR3 DNA sequence: TGTGCCAGCAGCTTAATGTTTACGGGGAGGGGGCTCTTCGGTCCTAGCAATCAGCCCCAGCATTTT. This encodes CASSLMFTGRGLFGPSNQPQHF.

The chain uses TRBV27 and TRBJ2-7, with D possibly called TRBD1 or TRBD2 (7 bases each). Germline loops: CDR1 MNHEY, CDR2 SMNVEV (reference sequence). The V gene lost 5 bases and the J gene lost 5 bases, with 22 bases spanning the gap. The CDR3 spans 16 residues. The CDR3 bases are TGTGCCAGCAGTCCCTATAAGACAGGGAGGGTTCACGAGCAGTACTTC. It encodes CASSPYKTGRVHEQYF.

This clone showed up just a few times. The genes are TRBV9 and TRBJ1-2, with D uncertain. Trimming stripped 4 bases from V and 8 bases from J, with 15 bases between. CDR1 and CDR2 (germline): SGDLS, YYNGEE. CDR3 length equals 13 residues. Here the CDR3 reads CASSRAGFGGYTF. The CDR3 bases are TGTGCCAGCAGCCGGGCGGGTTTCGGGGGCTACACCTTC. The complete variable domain, with remaining parts taken from reference TRBV9 and TRBJ1-2, reads DSGVTQTPKHLITATGQRVTLRCSPRSGDLSVYWYQQSLDQGLQFLIQYYNGEERAKGNILERFSAQQFPDLHSELNLSSLELGDSALYFCASSRAGFGGYTFGSGTRLTVV.

This chain links TRBV14 with TRBJ1-2; 7 nucleotides match TRBD1. Per germline, CDR1 SGHDN and CDR2 FVKESK. The CDR3 covers 14 residues. V lost 2 bases to trimming and J lost 8 bases; unmatched junction nucleotides: 8. In DNA, the CDR3 is TGTGCCAGCAGCCAACAGACAGGGTCACGGGGCTACACCTTC. As protein: CASSQQTGSRGYTF. Complete variable domain (other parts from reference TRBV14 and TRBJ1-2): EAGVTQFPSHSVIEKGQTVTLRCDPISGHDNLYWYRRVMGKEIKFLLHFVKESKQDESGMPNNRFLAERTGGTYSTLKVQPAELEDSGVYFCASSQQTGSRGYTFGSGTRLTVV.

The chain uses TRBV6-1 and TRBJ2-3, with 8 positions matching TRBD1. V lost 7 bases and J lost 1; bases outside the gene matches: 4. CDR3 length: 14 amino acids. Germline CDR1 is MNHNS and CDR2 is SASEGT. CDR3 bases: TGTGCCAGCACTCCGGGACAGGGCACAGATACGCAGTATTTT. Protein sequence: CASTPGQGTDTQYF.

This clone was observed a single time. J is TRBJ1-1 and V is TRBV7-9; TRBD1 might be the D (5 bases). The V end lost 5 bases, the J end lost 5 bases, and 18 bases lay between the germline ends. Germline V CDR1 and CDR2: SEHNR, FQNEAQ (reference sequence). There are 15 residues in the CDR3. The CDR3 sequence: CASSPAGGWETEAFF. CDR3 nucleotides: TGTGCCAGCAGCCCCGCCGGGGGTTGGGAGACTGAAGCTTTCTTT.

V is TRBV6-6 and J is TRBJ2-7; D might be TRBD2 (5 bases). Trimming stripped 0 bases from V and 2 bases from J, with 11 bases between. The CDR3 is 15 amino acids. From germline, CDR1 is MNHNY and CDR2 SVGAGI (reference sequence). DNA for the CDR3: TGTGCCAGCAGTTACTCGGAAGCGGCCCCCTACGAGCAGTACTTC. It encodes CASSYSEAAPYEQYF.

The chain links TRBV5-6 to TRBJ1-2, with 8 nucleotides matching TRBD1. Germline-derived CDR1 and CDR2 are SGHDT and YYEEEE. This CDR3 is 14 amino acids long. Trimming removed 4 bases from V and 7 bases from J; junction bases left unmatched: 9. As DNA, the CDR3 is TGTGCCAGCAGCCGTAATCAGGGGGCGAGTGGCTACACCTTC. Translating gives CASSRNQGASGYTF.

V usage is TRBV5-1 and J usage is TRBJ2-3, with 9 bases identical to TRBD2. Germline V gene lookup returns CDR1 SGHRS and CDR2 YFSETQ. The CDR3 length is 14 residues. The ends lost 5 bases at V and 5 bases at J; junction bases unmatched: 6. The CDR3: CASSAGGPEDTQYF. The DNA for the CDR3 is TGCGCCAGCAGTGCGGGGGGGCCTGAAGATACGCAGTATTTT.

V and J are TRBV28 and TRBJ1-2; D not resolved. The V gene lost 5 bases and the J gene lost 5 bases, with 12 bases spanning the gap. This CDR3 has 13 residues. Germline V gene data show CDR1 as MDHEN and CDR2 as SYDVKM. This chain's CDR3 is CASSPIKVYGYTF. In DNA, the CDR3 is TGTGCCAGCAGTCCCATCAAGGTTTATGGCTACACCTTC.

In this sample, this clone turned up a few times. J is TRBJ1-6 and V is TRBV7-9, with no clear D. CDR3 length: 12 amino acids. Germline V gene data show CDR1 as SEHNR and CDR2 as FQNEAQ (reference sequence). Trimming removed 2 bases at V and 10 bases at J, with 6 bases between. The CDR3 DNA follows: TGTGCCAGCAGCTTACTTAGCTCACCCCTCCACTTT. Encoded protein: CASSLLSSPLHF.

This sequence joins TRBV5-1 and TRBJ2-5; the D call may be TRBD1 or TRBD2 (6 bases each). The germline gives CDR1 SGHRS, CDR2 YFSETQ. Trimming removed 6 bases at V and 5 bases at J, with 20 bases between. The CDR3 covers 15 residues. DNA for the CDR3: TGCGCCAGCACAAGGGGGGCGCAAGGGTGGGAGACCCAGTACTTC. It specifies CASTRGAQGWETQYF.

J is TRBJ2-7 and V is TRBV19; TRBD1 might be the D (7 bases). Germline V CDR1 and CDR2: LNHDA, SQIVND (reference sequence). V lost 5 bases, J lost 0 bases, and 17 bases lay in between. The CDR3 has 16 amino acids. CDR3 coding DNA: TGTGCCAGTAGTGTAAGACAGGGCGGGGACTCCTACGAGCAGTACTTC. Translated: CASSVRQGGDSYEQYF.

This rearrangement joins TRBV15 to TRBJ1-3; D remains unclear. The V end was cut by 0 bases, the J end by 6 bases, with 12 bases between. CDR1 LNHNV and CDR2 YYDKDF come from the germline V gene (reference sequence). The CDR3 contains 15 residues. The CDR3 reads CATSRDRGRVNTIYF. As DNA, the CDR3 is TGTGCCACCAGCAGAGACCGCGGTCGAGTAAACACCATATATTTT.

CDR3 amino acids: CASSPQGKNTGELFF. CDR3 DNA: TGTGCCAGCTCACCACAGGGAAAGAACACCGGGGAGCTGTTTTTT. V usage is TRBV18 and J usage is TRBJ2-2; no clear D. V was clipped by 1 base and J by 1 base, with 7 bases between them. CDR1 is KGHSH, CDR2 LQKENI, per germline. CDR3 size: 15 residues.

CDR3 nucleotide sequence: TGTGCCAGCAATGAGGGAGGATTGAACACCGGGGAGCTGTTTTTT. It is translated as CASNEGGLNTGELFF. The chain joins TRBV28 to TRBJ2-2; a possible D gene is TRBD2 (6 bases). V gave up 7 bases and J gave up 1 base, with 13 bases separating them. This CDR3 is 15 amino acids long. From germline, CDR1 is MDHEN and CDR2 SYDVKM. Combining the CDR3 with reference TRBV28 and TRBJ2-2 gives the whole variable domain DVKVTQSSRYLVKRTGEKVFLECVQDMDHENMFWYRQDPGLGLRLIYFSYDVKMKEKGDIPEGYSVSREKKERFSLILESASTNQTSMYLCASNEGGLNTGELFFGEGSRLTVL.

V and J are TRBV29-1 and TRBJ1-2; D gene ambiguous. Germline CDR1 is SQVTM and CDR2 is ANQGSEA. V lost 6 bases and J 7 bases, leaving 15 bases between the germline ends. This CDR3 has 12 amino acids. The CDR3 spells CSVVTEMGGYTF. Here the CDR3 DNA reads TGCAGCGTCGTCACAGAGATGGGTGGCTACACCTTC.

This chain joins TRBV28 and TRBJ2-7, with 7 bases aligning to TRBD1. V was clipped by 3 bases and J by 0 bases; unmatched bases: 5. The CDR3 has 15 amino acids. Germline assignment: CDR1 MDHEN and CDR2 SYDVKM. The CDR3 sequence is CASSLGAGGSYEQYF. The CDR3 DNA is TGTGCCAGCAGTTTGGGGGCAGGGGGCTCCTACGAGCAGTACTTC.

This clone was detected only once. J is TRBJ1-6 and V is TRBV19; the D gene is possibly TRBD1 (5 bases). Germline V gene sequence: CDR1 LNHDA, CDR2 SQIVND (reference sequence). Trimming removed 6 bases from V and 0 bases from J, with 15 bases in between. This CDR3 contains 17 residues. The chain's CDR3 is CASSPPGPSSYNSPLHF. Written as DNA, the CDR3 is TGTGCCAGTAGCCCCCCGGGGCCGAGCTCCTATAATTCACCCCTCCACTTT.

CDR3 sequence reads: CASSQQGMETQYF. The CDR3 region has the DNA TGTGCCAGCAGCCAACAGGGTATGGAGACCCAGTACTTC. The chain has TRBV11-1 and TRBJ2-5; D is possibly TRBD1 (6 bases). The CDR3 is 13 amino acids. V lost 5 bases and J lost 5, with 12 bases in between. The germline CDR1 and CDR2 sequences are SGHAT and FQDESV (reference sequence).

This sequence joins TRBV5-1 and TRBJ1-4, with unresolved D. The CDR3 is 14 amino acids. The ends were cut back, 4 bases at V and 6 bases at J, with 13 bases in the middle. Germline values: CDR1 SGHRS, CDR2 YFSETQ. The CDR3 nucleotides are TGCGCCAGCAGCCGGTCCGACGGGGATGAAAAACTGTTTTTT. It is translated as CASSRSDGDEKLFF.